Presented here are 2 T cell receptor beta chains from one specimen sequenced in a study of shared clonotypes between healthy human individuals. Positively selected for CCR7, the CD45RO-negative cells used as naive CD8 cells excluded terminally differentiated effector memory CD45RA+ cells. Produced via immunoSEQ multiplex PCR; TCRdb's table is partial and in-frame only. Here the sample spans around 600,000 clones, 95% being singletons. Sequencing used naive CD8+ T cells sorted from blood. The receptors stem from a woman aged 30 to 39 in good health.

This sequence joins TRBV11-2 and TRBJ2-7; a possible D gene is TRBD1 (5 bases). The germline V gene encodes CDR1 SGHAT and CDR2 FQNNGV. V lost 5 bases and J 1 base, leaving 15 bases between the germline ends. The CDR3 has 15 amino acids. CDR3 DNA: TGTGCCAGCAGCCCCGTCTGGGGCGGATCCTACGAGCAGTACTTC. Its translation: CASSPVWGGSYEQYF.

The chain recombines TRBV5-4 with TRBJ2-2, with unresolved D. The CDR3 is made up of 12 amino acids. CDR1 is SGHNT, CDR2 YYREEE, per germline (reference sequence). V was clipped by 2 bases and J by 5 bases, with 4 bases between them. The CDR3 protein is CASSFLTGELFF. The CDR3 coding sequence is TGTGCCAGCAGCTTCTTAACCGGGGAGCTGTTTTTT.